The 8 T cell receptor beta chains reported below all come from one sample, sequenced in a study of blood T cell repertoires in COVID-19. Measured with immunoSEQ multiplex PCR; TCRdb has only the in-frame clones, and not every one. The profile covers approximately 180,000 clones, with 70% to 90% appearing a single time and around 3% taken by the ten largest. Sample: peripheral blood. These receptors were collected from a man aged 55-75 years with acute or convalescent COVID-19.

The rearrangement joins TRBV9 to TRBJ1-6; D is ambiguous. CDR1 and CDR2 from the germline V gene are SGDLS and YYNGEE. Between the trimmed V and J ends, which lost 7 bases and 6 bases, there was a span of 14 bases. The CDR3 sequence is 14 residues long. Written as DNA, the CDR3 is TGTGCCAGCGGCCTTGCCGACTTTAATTCACCCCTCCACTTT. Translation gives CASGLADFNSPLHF.

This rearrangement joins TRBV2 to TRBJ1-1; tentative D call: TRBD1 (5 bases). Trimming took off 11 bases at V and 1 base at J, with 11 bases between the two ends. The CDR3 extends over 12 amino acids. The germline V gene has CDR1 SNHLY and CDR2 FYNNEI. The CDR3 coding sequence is TGTGCCTGCGGGACCAGGAACACTGAAGCTTTCTTT. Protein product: CACGTRNTEAFF.

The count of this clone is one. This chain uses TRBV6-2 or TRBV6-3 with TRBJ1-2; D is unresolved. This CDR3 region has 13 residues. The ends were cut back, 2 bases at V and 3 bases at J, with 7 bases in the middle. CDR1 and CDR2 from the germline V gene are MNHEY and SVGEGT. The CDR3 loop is CASSYRRDYGYTF. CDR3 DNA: TGTGCCAGCAGTTACAGGCGGGACTATGGCTACACCTTC.

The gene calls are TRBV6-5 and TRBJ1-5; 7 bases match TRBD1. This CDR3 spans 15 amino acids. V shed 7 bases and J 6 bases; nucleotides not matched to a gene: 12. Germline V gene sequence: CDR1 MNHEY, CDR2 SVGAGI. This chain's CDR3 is CASKRVSGTVQPQHF. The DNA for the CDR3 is TGTGCCAGCAAGAGGGTGTCCGGGACAGTTCAGCCCCAGCATTTT.

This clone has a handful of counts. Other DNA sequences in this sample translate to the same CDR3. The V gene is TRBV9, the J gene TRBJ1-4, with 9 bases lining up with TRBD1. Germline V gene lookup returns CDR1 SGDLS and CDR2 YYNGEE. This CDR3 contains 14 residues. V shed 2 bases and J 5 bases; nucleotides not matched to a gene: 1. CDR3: CASSVGTGNEKLFF. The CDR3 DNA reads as TGTGCCAGCAGCGTTGGGACAGGGAATGAAAAACTGTTTTTT.

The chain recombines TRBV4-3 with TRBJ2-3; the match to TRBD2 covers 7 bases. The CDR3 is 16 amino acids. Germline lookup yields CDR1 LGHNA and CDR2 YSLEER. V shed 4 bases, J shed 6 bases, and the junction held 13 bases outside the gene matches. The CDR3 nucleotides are TGCGCCAGCAGCCGGGAAGCTAGCGGCACGAGGGATACGCAGTATTTT. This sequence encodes CASSREASGTRDTQYF.

The CDR3 sequence: CASSPQGYNSPLHF. The CDR3 nucleotides read TGTGCCAGCAGCCCCCAGGGTTATAATTCACCCCTCCACTTT. V is TRBV28 and J is TRBJ1-6, with a weak D call TRBD1 (5 bases). The V and J ends lost 6 bases and 4 bases respectively, with 10 bases between them. Germline lookup yields CDR1 MDHEN and CDR2 SYDVKM. The CDR3 is 14 residues long.

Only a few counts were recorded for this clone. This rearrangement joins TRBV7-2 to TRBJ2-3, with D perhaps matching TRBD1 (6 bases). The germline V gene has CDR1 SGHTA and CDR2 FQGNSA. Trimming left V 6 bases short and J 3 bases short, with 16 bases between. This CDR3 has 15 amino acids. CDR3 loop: CASRSGQKRTDTQYF. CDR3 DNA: TGTGCCAGCAGGTCTGGACAGAAGCGAACAGATACGCAGTATTTT.